These T cell receptor beta chains were read from a single sample in a study of cytomegalovirus exposure and HLA in healthy donors. Generated by immunoSEQ multiplex PCR, the TCRdb table keeps only in-frame clones and is missing some. In total, the table holds around 25,000 clones. Sequencing was carried out using PBMCs. The receptors were sampled from a male donor in good health and CMV-seropositive. Both conserved end residues are part of each CDR3. The order of the fields is J gene, V gene, D gene, CDR3 DNA, CDR3 protein. A D gene is named only where the DNA matches it firmly.

TRBJ1-2,TRBV9,-,TGTGCCAGCAGCGGGGGACGGGACATCGTTTATGGCTACACCTTC,CASSGGRDIVYGYTF
TRBJ1-1,TRBV7-8,-,TGTGCCAGCAGCTTAGTGGGACTAAGTGGGGTGGGAGCTTTCTTT,CASSLVGLSGVGAFF
TRBJ1-1,TRBV6-1,-,TGTGCCAGCAGTGAACTTGGCAGCGAGGACACTGAAGCTTTCTTT,CASSELGSEDTEAFF
TRBJ2-7,TRBV29-1,TRBD1,TGCAGCGTCCGGGACAGCTCCTACGAGCAGTACTTC,CSVRDSSYEQYF
TRBJ1-1,TRBV10-1,-,TGCGCCAGCAGTGAGCAGCCGGGGTTCCGGACTGAAGATTTCTTT,CASSEQPGFRTEDFF
TRBJ1-2,TRBV6-1,TRBD1,TGTGCCAGCAGGGTACAGGGGACCGAGGGCGGCTACACCTTC,CASRVQGTEGGYTF
TRBJ2-7,TRBV29-1,TRBD2,TGCAGCGTTGAAGGTAATAGCGGGGGCGAGCAGTACTTC,CSVEGNSGGEQYF
TRBJ2-7,TRBV4-3,TRBD1,TGCGCCAGCAGCCAAGCCGGGACAGCCTCCTACGAGCAGTACTTC,CASSQAGTASYEQYF
TRBJ1-1,TRBV11-2,-,TGTGCCAGCAGCTTAGGAGTGAACACTGAAGCTTTCTTT,CASSLGVNTEAFF
TRBJ1-5,TRBV19,TRBD1,TGTGCCAGTACTAAGCCGGGACAGATGATCAATCAGCCCCAGCATTTT,CASTKPGQMINQPQHF
TRBJ2-1,TRBV5-1,TRBD2,TGCGCCAGCGGGGGACTAGCGGGGAGGAATGAGCAGTTCTTC,CASGGLAGRNEQFF
TRBJ2-7,TRBV19,-,TGTGCCAGTAGTAACCGACAGATCGCCGAGCAGTACTTC,CASSNRQIAEQYF
TRBJ2-3,TRBV11-2,-,TGTGCCAGCAGCTCCCTGGGGCGGGATTCCCCATATTTT,CASSSLGRDSPYF
TRBJ2-3,TRBV6-1,-,TGTGCCAGCAGTGCATACAGGGACCCAGATACGCAGTATTTT,CASSAYRDPDTQYF
TRBJ1-1,TRBV7-9,-,TGTGCCAGCAGCTTAGGGGCAGGGGAGGCTTTCTTT,CASSLGAGEAFF
TRBJ2-7,TRBV2,-,TGTGCCAGCAGTCTAGAGACCTACGAGCAGTACTTC,CASSLETYEQYF
TRBJ2-3,TRBV13,TRBD1,TGTGCCAGCAGCCCCCGGACAGGGACGGTTGGAGATACGCAGTATTTT,CASSPRTGTVGDTQYF
TRBJ2-1,TRBV7-9,-,TGTGCCAGCAGCTTCGACGGGGTTCTATGGGAGCAGTTCTTC,CASSFDGVLWEQFF
TRBJ1-2,TRBV5-1,-,TGCGCCAGCAGAGAAGGGGACATTAATTATGGCTACACCTTC,CASREGDINYGYTF
TRBJ2-3,TRBV7-9,-,TGTGCCAGCAGCTTAGCGTCCAGTCCTAGCACAGATACGCAGTATTTT,CASSLASSPSTDTQYF
TRBJ2-2,TRBV6-5,TRBD1,TGTGCCAGCAGTACCGGGACAGCGAACACCGGGGAGCTGTTTTTT,CASSTGTANTGELFF
TRBJ2-6,TRBV15,-,TGTGCCACCAGCAGAGAATGGGGACTGGCTGGGGCCAACGTCCTGACTTTC,CATSREWGLAGANVLTF
TRBJ2-7,TRBV14,TRBD1,TGTGCCAGCAGCTCCTTGAGGGGACAGAGCTACGAGCAGTACTTC,CASSSLRGQSYEQYF
TRBJ1-1,TRBV6-5,-,TGTGCCAGCAGTTACTCTTTTTATAACACTGAAGCTTTCTTT,CASSYSFYNTEAFF
TRBJ1-1,TRBV27,TRBD1,TGTGCCAGCAGTTTGACAGGGGGAGAAGCTTTCTTT,CASSLTGGEAFF
TRBJ2-1,TRBV4-1,TRBD1,TGCGCCAGCAGCCAACAACCGGGACAGGGGGCCGTCCCTAGGATCTTC,CASSQQPGQGAVPRIF
TRBJ1-5,TRBV6-6,TRBD1,TGTGCCAGCAAACCTCAGGGGGCGCGGGAGCCCCAGCATTTT,CASKPQGAREPQHF
TRBJ2-1,TRBV29-1,TRBD1,TGCAGCGTTGGAGAAGGGGGCGCCCCCCCCTACAATGAGCAGTTCTTC,CSVGEGGAPPYNEQFF
TRBJ1-6,TRBV30,TRBD1,TGTGCCTGGAGAGGGACAGGGGTTTCACCCCTACACTTT,CAWRGTGVSPLHF
TRBJ2-7,TRBV25-1,TRBD2,TGTGCCAGCAGTGAATTGGCAGGGAGGGGATACGAGCAGTACTTC,CASSELAGRGYEQYF
TRBJ1-2,TRBV30,-,TGTGCCTGGAGTGTACACGGGTATGGCTACACCTTC,CAWSVHGYGYTF
TRBJ1-5,TRBV19,TRBD1,TGTGCCAGTACCCCCTTAGTTGGGGACAGGGATGGGGAGCCCCAGCATTTT,CASTPLVGDRDGEPQHF
TRBJ1-2,TRBV19,-,TGTGCCAGTAGTAGCCCGGACACTAACTATGGCTACACCTTC,CASSSPDTNYGYTF
TRBJ1-2,TRBV7-2,-,TGTGCCAGCAGCTTACAGGGTTCTAACTATGGCTACACCTTC,CASSLQGSNYGYTF
TRBJ2-7,TRBV9,TRBD2,TGTGCCAGCAGCCCCGGACTAGCAGGCTACGAGCAGTACTTC,CASSPGLAGYEQYF
TRBJ1-2,TRBV7-9,-,TGTGCCAGCACCCCCGAGCGGGGCGCCTACGGCTACACCTTC,CASTPERGAYGYTF
TRBJ1-6,TRBV14,TRBD1,TGTGCCAGCAGCCTTCTGGGACAGGCTACAATGCCCCTCCACTTT,CASSLLGQATMPLHF
TRBJ1-2,TRBV6-5,-,TGTGCCAGCAGTGAAAGGGCGGGCAGTGGCTACACCTTC,CASSERAGSGYTF
TRBJ1-2,TRBV4-1,-,TGCGCCAGCAGCCAAGATCCGGACAGTAGGTATGGCTACACCTTC,CASSQDPDSRYGYTF
TRBJ1-4,TRBV6-5,-,TGTGCCAGCAGTAATGGGAGGGTAGGGGAAAAACTGTTTTTT,CASSNGRVGEKLFF
TRBJ1-2,TRBV20-1,TRBD1,TGCAGTGCCCACGGGACAGGGGGTGACACCTTC,CSAHGTGGDTF
TRBJ1-2,TRBV5-4,TRBD1,TGTGCCAGCAGCACCCCGGGACAGGGAGCCTATGGCTACACCTTC,CASSTPGQGAYGYTF
TRBJ2-7,TRBV6-1,-,TGTGCCAGCAGCCTAAGGGGTTGGGGCGAGCAGTACTTC,CASSLRGWGEQYF
TRBJ1-1,TRBV11-2,TRBD1,TGTGCCAGCAGCCAATGGACAGGGGGGACTGAAGCTTTCTTT,CASSQWTGGTEAFF
TRBJ2-1,TRBV9,TRBD1,TGTGCCAGCAGCGTCGGGACAGGGTCCTACAATGAGCAGTTCTTC,CASSVGTGSYNEQFF
TRBJ1-1,TRBV6-1,-,TGTGCCAGCACCTATACAGTGAACACTGAAGCTTTCTTT,CASTYTVNTEAFF
TRBJ1-4,TRBV18,-,TGTGCCAGCTCACCACGGGAGGGGGAAAAACTGTTTTTT,CASSPREGEKLFF
TRBJ1-4,TRBV18,TRBD1,TGTGCCAGCTCAGCCGACAGGGCCTTTAATGAAAAACTGTTTTTT,CASSADRAFNEKLFF
TRBJ2-2,TRBV6-1,TRBD1,TGTGCCAGCATGGGACAGATCAACACCGGGGAGCTGTTTTTT,CASMGQINTGELFF
TRBJ2-5,TRBV5-1,TRBD2,TGCGCCAGCAGCATTCCGGGACTAGCGTTACCCCCCGGGGAGACCCAGTACTTC,CASSIPGLALPPGETQYF
TRBJ2-7,TRBV19,TRBD2,TGTGCCAGTAGTATCCAGCGGGAGCTTTACGAGCAGTACTTC,CASSIQRELYEQYF
TRBJ2-2,TRBV19,TRBD2,TGTGCCAGTAGTACTGTTCGGAATAGCGGGGGGAACACCGGGGAGCTGTTTTTT,CASSTVRNSGGNTGELFF
TRBJ2-1,TRBV4-2,TRBD2,TGTGCCAGCAGCCAACACCTAACTAGCGGGAGGGGTAATGAGCAGTTCTTC,CASSQHLTSGRGNEQFF
TRBJ1-5,TRBV13,-,TGTGCCAGCAGCTCCCGTGTGGAGATTAGCAATCAGCCCCAGCATTTT,CASSSRVEISNQPQHF
TRBJ2-7,TRBV28,TRBD1,TGTGCCAGCAGCCCACAGGGGTTGCGTTACGAGCAGTACTTC,CASSPQGLRYEQYF
TRBJ1-4,TRBV30,-,TGTGCCTGGAGCAGCCAGGGGCAGGCTAATGAAAAACTGTTTTTT,CAWSSQGQANEKLFF
TRBJ1-1,TRBV29-1,-,TGCAGCGCGCTACAGGATGAAGCTTTCTTT,CSALQDEAFF
TRBJ2-1,TRBV14,TRBD2,TGTGCCAGCAGCCAAGACTGGCTAGCGGGGGTTGTTAGCTCCTACAATGAGCAGTTCTTC,CASSQDWLAGVVSSYNEQFF
TRBJ2-3,TRBV7-9,TRBD1,TGTGCCAGCAGCATGGGACAGGGGCAGCCAGATACGCAGTATTTT,CASSMGQGQPDTQYF
TRBJ2-7,TRBV4-2,-,TGTGCCAGCAGCCAAGAATTAGTTGACGGGTCATACGAGCAGTACTTC,CASSQELVDGSYEQYF